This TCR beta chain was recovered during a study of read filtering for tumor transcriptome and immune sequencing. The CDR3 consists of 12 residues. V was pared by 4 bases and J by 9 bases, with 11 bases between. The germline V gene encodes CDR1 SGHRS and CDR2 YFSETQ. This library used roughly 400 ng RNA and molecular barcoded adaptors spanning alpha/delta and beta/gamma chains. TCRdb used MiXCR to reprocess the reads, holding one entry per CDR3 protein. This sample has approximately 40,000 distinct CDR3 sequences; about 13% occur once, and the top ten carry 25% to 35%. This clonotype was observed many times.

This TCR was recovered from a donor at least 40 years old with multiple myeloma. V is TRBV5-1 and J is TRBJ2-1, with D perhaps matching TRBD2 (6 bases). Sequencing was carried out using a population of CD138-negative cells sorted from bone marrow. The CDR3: CASSASVGEQFF. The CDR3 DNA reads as TGCGCCAGCAGCGCTAGCGTGGGTGAGCAGTTCTTC.